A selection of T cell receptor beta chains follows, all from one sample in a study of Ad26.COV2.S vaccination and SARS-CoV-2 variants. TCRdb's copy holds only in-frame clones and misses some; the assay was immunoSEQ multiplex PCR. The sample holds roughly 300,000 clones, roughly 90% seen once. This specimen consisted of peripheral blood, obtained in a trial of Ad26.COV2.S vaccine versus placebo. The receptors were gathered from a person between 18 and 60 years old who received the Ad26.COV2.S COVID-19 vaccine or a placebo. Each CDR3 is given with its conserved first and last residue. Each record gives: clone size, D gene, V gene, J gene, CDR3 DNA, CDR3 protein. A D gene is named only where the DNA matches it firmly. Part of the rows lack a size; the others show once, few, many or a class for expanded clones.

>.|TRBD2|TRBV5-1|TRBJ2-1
TGCGCCACCTATGAGTCTGCGGGAGGGAGTGAGCAGTTCTTC
CATYESAGGSEQFF
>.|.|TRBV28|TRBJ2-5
TGTGCCAGCAGTTCTCCCACTCCCGGGGCCCAAGAGACCCAGTACTTC
CASSSPTPGAQETQYF
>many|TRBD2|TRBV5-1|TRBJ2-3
TGCGCCAGCAGCTTAAGGTTGCGGGGGGGCACAGATACGCAGTATTTT
CASSLRLRGGTDTQYF
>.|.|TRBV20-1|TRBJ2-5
TGCAGTGCTAGTAGTTACCAAGAGACCCAGTACTTC
CSASSYQETQYF
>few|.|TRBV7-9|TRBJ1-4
TGTGCCAGCAGCCCTCTCGGAGGTTCACCTAATGAAAAACTGTTTTTT
CASSPLGGSPNEKLFF
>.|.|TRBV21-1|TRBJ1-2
TGTGCCAATCCCGTTCGAACAGGGATGGGCGGCTACACCTTC
CANPVRTGMGGYTF
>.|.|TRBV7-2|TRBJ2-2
TGTGCCAGCAGCTCTCAGGGTTCCGGGGAGCTGTTTTTT
CASSSQGSGELFF
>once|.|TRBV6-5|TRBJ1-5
TGTGCCAGCAGTTCCAGGGTGGATCAGCCCCAGCATTTT
CASSSRVDQPQHF
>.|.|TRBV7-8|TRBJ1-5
TGTGCCAGCAGTCCGGGCCGACTGTTCAATCAGCCCCAGCATTTT
CASSPGRLFNQPQHF
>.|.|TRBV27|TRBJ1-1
TGTGTCACGGGTGAGATGAACACTGAAGCTTTCTTT
CVTGEMNTEAFF
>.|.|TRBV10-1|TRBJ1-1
TGCGCCAGCAGTGTTCCCAAGGTTATGAACACTGAAGCTTTCTTT
CASSVPKVMNTEAFF
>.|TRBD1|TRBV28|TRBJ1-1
TGTGCCAGCAGTTTATCCAGGGGGGTGACTGAAGCTTTCTTT
CASSLSRGVTEAFF
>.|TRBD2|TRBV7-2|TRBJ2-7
TGTGCCAGCAGCATGTCGACAGGGACTAGCGCAATGAGGGAGCAGTACTTC
CASSMSTGTSAMREQYF
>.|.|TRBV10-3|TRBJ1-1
TGTGCCATCGGGGCAGGGGACGGCACTGAAGCTTTCTTT
CAIGAGDGTEAFF
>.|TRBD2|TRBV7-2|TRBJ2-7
TGTGCCAGCAGCTTAGGAGCGGGAGGGCCCTACGAGCAGTACTTC
CASSLGAGGPYEQYF
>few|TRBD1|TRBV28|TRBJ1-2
TGTGCCAGCAGTGACAGGGAGAACTATGGCTACACCTTC
CASSDRENYGYTF
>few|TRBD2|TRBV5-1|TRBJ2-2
TGCGCCAGCAGCTTCGCTAGCGGAAGGGCCGGGGAGCTGTTTTTT
CASSFASGRAGELFF
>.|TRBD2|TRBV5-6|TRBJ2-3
TGTGCCAGCAGCTTGGGACTAGCGGGACGCACAGATACGCAGTATTTT
CASSLGLAGRTDTQYF
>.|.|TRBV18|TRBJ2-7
TGTGCCAGCTCACCCGGGACGGATTACGAGCAGTACTTC
CASSPGTDYEQYF
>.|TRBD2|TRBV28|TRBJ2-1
TGTGCCAGCAGCCTCACGGGGGGGAATGAGCAGTTCTTC
CASSLTGGNEQFF
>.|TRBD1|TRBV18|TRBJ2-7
TGTGCCAGCTCACCAATGGCTCCGGGACAGGGGCTTGATGAGCAGTACTTC
CASSPMAPGQGLDEQYF
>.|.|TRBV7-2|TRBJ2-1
TGTGCCAGCAGCTTAGATCAGTACAATGAGCAGTTCTTC
CASSLDQYNEQFF
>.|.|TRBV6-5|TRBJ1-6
TGTGCCAGCAGACCCGCATCTTCTTCACCCCTCCACTTT
CASRPASSSPLHF
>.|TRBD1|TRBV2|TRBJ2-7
TGTGCCAGCAGGGGACAGGATTACGAGCAGTACTTC
CASRGQDYEQYF
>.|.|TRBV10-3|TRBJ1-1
TGTGCCATCACCTCTCAGGCGGGGGCAGGCACTGAAGCTTTCTTT
CAITSQAGAGTEAFF
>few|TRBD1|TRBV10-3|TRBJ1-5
TGTGCCATCAGTGGGGACAGAAGCAATCAGCCCCAGCATTTT
CAISGDRSNQPQHF
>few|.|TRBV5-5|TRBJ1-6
TGTGCCAGCAGCGCGGGTCTGACTCCAGAGAATTCACCCCTCCACTTT
CASSAGLTPENSPLHF
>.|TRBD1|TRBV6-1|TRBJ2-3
TGTGCCAGCAGTGACAGGACAGGGGGAAGGGATACGCAGTATTTT
CASSDRTGGRDTQYF
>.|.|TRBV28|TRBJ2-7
TGTGCCAGCACCATTACAGGCTCCTACGAGCAGTACTTC
CASTITGSYEQYF
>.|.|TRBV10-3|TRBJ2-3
TGTGCCATCAGTGAGCTCACAGATACGCAGTATTTT
CAISELTDTQYF
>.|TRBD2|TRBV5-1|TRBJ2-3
TGCGCCAGCAGTAGCGGGAGCGCTACAGATACGCAGTATTTT
CASSSGSATDTQYF
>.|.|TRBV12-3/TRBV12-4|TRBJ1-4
TGTGCCAGCAGTCGTTTCAATGAAAAACTGTTTTTT
CASSRFNEKLFF
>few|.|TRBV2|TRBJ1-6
TGTGCCAGCAGTCGAAGTTTAGAAGATAATTCACCCCTCCACTTT
CASSRSLEDNSPLHF
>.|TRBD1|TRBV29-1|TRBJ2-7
TGCAGCGTGCTGGGTGGACAGGGGATATCTTCAGGGCAGTACTTC
CSVLGGQGISSGQYF
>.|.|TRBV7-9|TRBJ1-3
TGTGCCAGCAGCAGATCAACAGGGCTCTCTGGAAACACCATATATTTT
CASSRSTGLSGNTIYF
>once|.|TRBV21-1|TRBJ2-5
TGTGCCAGCAGCAAGGGACTAGCGGGAGGCCGCCGGTACTTC
CASSKGLAGGRRYF
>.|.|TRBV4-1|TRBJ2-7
TGCGCCAGCAGCCAAGTTAATCGCTACGAGCAGTACTTC
CASSQVNRYEQYF
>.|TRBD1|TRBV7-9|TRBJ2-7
TGTGCCAGCATCACACCACCGGGACAGCCCTACGAGCAGTACTTC
CASITPPGQPYEQYF
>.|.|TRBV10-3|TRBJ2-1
TGTGCCATCAGTGAGTCGACCAGGGGCCCCTACAATGAGCAGTTCTTC
CAISESTRGPYNEQFF
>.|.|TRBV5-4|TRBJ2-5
TGTGCCAGCAGCGAGGGACTCCTCGGGACCCAGTACTTC
CASSEGLLGTQYF
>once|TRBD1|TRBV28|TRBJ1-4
TGTGCCAGCAGTTTACAGGGGGTGGGGGAAAAACTGTTTTTT
CASSLQGVGEKLFF
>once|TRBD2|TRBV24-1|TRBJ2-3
TGTGCCACCAGTGATCCGGGACTAGCGGGAGGGGAGGTAGGGACAGATACGCAGTATTTT
CATSDPGLAGGEVGTDTQYF
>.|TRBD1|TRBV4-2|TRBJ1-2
TGTGCCAGCAGCCCCCTCTCCCCAGGGGGCCTTAACTATGGCTACACCTTC
CASSPLSPGGLNYGYTF
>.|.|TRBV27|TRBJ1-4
TGTGCCAGCAGTTTAGGGTTGGGGTTTGAAAAACTGTTTTTT
CASSLGLGFEKLFF
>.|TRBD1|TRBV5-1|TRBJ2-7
TGCGCCAGCAGCTTGGGACAGGGGGCGGTGAGCGAGCAGTACTTC
CASSLGQGAVSEQYF
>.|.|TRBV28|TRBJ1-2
TGTGCCAGCAGTTTAAAGACGGTTCTTGGCTACACCTTC
CASSLKTVLGYTF
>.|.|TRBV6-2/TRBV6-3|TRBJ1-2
TGTGCCAGCAGTCCAAGACAGGAATTTTATGGCTACACCTTC
CASSPRQEFYGYTF
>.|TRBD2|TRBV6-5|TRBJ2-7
TGTGCCAGCAGGCCGGGACTAGCCCACGAGCAGTACTTC
CASRPGLAHEQYF
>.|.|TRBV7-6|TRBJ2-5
TGTGCCAGCATCTCCCCGGGGCTGGGGGAGACCCAGTACTTC
CASISPGLGETQYF
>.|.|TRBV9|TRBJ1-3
TGTGCCAGCAGCGTAGCCGTTCCCGACGCAGGGCTCTCTGGAAACACCATATATTTT
CASSVAVPDAGLSGNTIYF
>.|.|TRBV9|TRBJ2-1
TGTGCCAGCAGCGTAGCAACTAGCCAAGGGGCCAATGAGCAGTTCTTC
CASSVATSQGANEQFF
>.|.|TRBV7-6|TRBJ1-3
TGTGCCAGCAGTCACTGGGTGCCCTCCTCTGGAAACACCATATATTTT
CASSHWVPSSGNTIYF
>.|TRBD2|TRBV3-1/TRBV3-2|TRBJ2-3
TGTGCCAGCAGCCAGTTTAGCGGGGGGCAGAGCACAGATACGCAGTATTTT
CASSQFSGGQSTDTQYF
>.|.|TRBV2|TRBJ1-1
TGTGCCAGTCATGAAACCCGAGAGACTGAAGCTTTCTTT
CASHETRETEAFF
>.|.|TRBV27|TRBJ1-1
TGTGCCAGCAGTTTAGGAGGACGGAACACTGAAGCTTTCTTT
CASSLGGRNTEAFF
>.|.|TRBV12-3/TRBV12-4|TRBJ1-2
TGTGCCAGCAGTAGGGGGACTGGCTACACCTTC
CASSRGTGYTF
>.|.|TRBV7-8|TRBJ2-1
TGTGCCAGCAGCTCCGGACTGCCGGGGAATGAGCAGTTCTTC
CASSSGLPGNEQFF